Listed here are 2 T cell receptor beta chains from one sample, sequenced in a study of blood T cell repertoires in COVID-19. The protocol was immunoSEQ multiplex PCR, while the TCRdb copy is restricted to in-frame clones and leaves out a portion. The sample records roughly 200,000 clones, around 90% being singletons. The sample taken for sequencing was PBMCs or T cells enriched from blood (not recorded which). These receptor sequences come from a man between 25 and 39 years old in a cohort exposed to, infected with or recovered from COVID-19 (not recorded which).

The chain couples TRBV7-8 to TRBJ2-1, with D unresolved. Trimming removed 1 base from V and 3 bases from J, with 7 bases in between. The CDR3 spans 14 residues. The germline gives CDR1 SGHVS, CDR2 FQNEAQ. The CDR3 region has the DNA TGTGCCAGCAGCTTAGGAGCCGGCTACAATGAGCAGTTCTTC. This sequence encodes CASSLGAGYNEQFF.

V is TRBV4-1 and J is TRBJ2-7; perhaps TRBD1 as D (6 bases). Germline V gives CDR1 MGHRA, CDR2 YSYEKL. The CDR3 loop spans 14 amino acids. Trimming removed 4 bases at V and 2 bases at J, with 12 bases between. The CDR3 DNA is TGCGCCAGCAGCCTTCAGGACAGCCCCTACGAGCAGTACTTC. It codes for CASSLQDSPYEQYF.